The clone carrying this TCR beta chain rates as large. Its antigen is currently unknown. Using MiXCR, TCRdb re-called clones from the PCR reads. The data show about 15,000 clones, with 23% seen just once and around 12% held by the top ten. The data were obtained in a study of metastatic and nonmetastatic thyroid tumors. About the research overall: Repertoire comparison spanned blood and tumor or nodule tissue of malignant and benign thyroid patients.

Not a single patient had been given any form of treatment at any point before undergoing thyroid surgery. Study findings and constraints: In both blood and tumor samples, TCR beta diversity was reported significantly higher for malignant than benign nodules.

The receptor comes from a female donor with papillary thyroid cancer or a benign thyroid nodule (not recorded which). Some clones in this sample may be carry-over from other donors' samples. Sequenced: tumor tissue.

CDR3 in amino acids: CASSLVLQGGYGYTF. In nucleotides, the CDR3 is TGCGCCAGCAGCTTGGTACTTCAGGGTGGGTATGGCTACACCTTC. The chain combines TRBV5-1 with TRBJ1-2; D possibly corresponds to TRBD1 (5 bases). The germline CDR1 and CDR2 sequences are SGHRS and YFSETQ. The CDR3 covers 15 residues. Trimming removed 0 bases from V and 5 bases from J, with 14 bases in between.